This TCR beta chain is from a study of chemoradiotherapy in HPV16-positive cancers. General study results and limits: Only two HPV16-positive patients supplied the functional HPV-specificity definition.

Libraries were prepared by immunoSEQ multiplex PCR; TCRdb keeps only in-frame clonotypes and omits some of them. Of about 2,400 clones in the sample, 89% were seen once. Repertoires were sampled repeatedly during chemoradiotherapy. In the case of this clone: The antigen is not known.

The germline V and J ends were trimmed by 2 bases and 1 base, with 18 bases remaining between them. The germline CDR1 and CDR2 sequences are SGHRS and YFSETQ. This CDR3 contains 17 residues. This rearrangement joins TRBV5-1 to TRBJ1-1; weak D call: TRBD1 (5 bases). The starting material was tumor tissue, obtained from a patient who underwent chemoradiotherapy. The TCR sequence derives from a human donor with HPV-associated anogenital cancer. CDR3 nucleotides: TGCGCCAGCAGCTTTGGTGGTGCCTCCAGGGCGAACACTGAAGCTTTCTTT. Translated, it gives CASSFGGASRANTEAFF.